The 31 T cell receptor beta chains below were found in one sample sequenced in a study of early T cells in non-severe SARS-CoV-2 infection. Each CDR3 protein gets one entry after TCRdb re-called the 5' RACE reads with MiXCR. The sample carries some 27,000 distinct CDR3 sequences, about 4.5% recorded once. Sequencing was carried out using whole blood. The origin of the receptors is an adult who was a healthcare worker with PCR-confirmed SARS-CoV-2 infection or an uninfected control (not recorded which).

This clonotype was counted at least ten times. V is TRBV7-3 and J is TRBJ2-1; TRBD2 might be the D (5 bases). The germline V gene has CDR1 SGHTA and CDR2 FQGTGA. CDR3 length: 15 amino acids. Trimming pared 5 bases from V and 5 bases from J, leaving 16 bases between. The CDR3 coding sequence is TGTGCCAGCAGCCCCCTGAGCGGATCTGACAATGAGCAGTTCTTC. Translation gives CASSPLSGSDNEQFF.

This clonotype was observed many times. This rearrangement joins TRBV6-1 to TRBJ2-3; D perhaps matches TRBD2 (6 bases). Per germline, CDR1 MNHNS and CDR2 SASEGT. The CDR3 consists of 15 residues. Trimming left V 0 bases short and J 5 bases short, with 12 bases between. DNA for the CDR3: TGTGCCAGCAGTGAAGCGTGGAGGGCTGGAGATACGCAGTATTTT. The encoded protein is CASSEAWRAGDTQYF.

This clonotype was detected ten times or more. This chain connects TRBV6-5 to TRBJ2-5, with 8 nucleotides matching TRBD2. The germline V gene encodes CDR1 MNHEY and CDR2 SVGAGI. The CDR3 consists of 17 residues. V shed 0 bases, J shed 4 bases, and the junction held 10 bases outside the gene matches. The CDR3 spells CASSYSPFAGGGETQYF. The CDR3 bases are TGTGCCAGCAGTTACTCTCCATTCGCGGGAGGCGGAGAGACCCAGTACTTC.

This clonotype has only a few counts. The rearrangement uses TRBV6-1 and TRBJ1-2; TRBD1 might be the D (5 bases). The CDR3 runs to 17 residues. V was trimmed by 6 bases and J by 4 bases, leaving 24 bases between them. In germline, CDR1 is MNHNS, CDR2 SASEGT. This CDR3 is CASRDPGLPSKGYGYTF. The CDR3 nucleotides read TGTGCCAGCAGAGATCCGGGACTCCCTTCGAAAGGCTATGGCTACACCTTC.

This clonotype came up many times. The J gene is TRBJ2-7, the V gene TRBV20-1; 7 nucleotides agree with TRBD1. Germline V gene data show CDR1 as DFQATT and CDR2 as SNEGSKA (reference sequence). The CDR3 runs to 16 residues. V lost 0 bases, J lost 5 bases, and 13 bases stayed unmatched. This CDR3 is CSARDRTGDRRDEQYF. The CDR3 DNA follows: TGCAGTGCTAGAGATCGAACAGGGGATAGACGGGACGAGCAGTACTTC.

This clonotype was observed at least ten times. The rearrangement joins TRBV20-1 to TRBJ2-7; D remains unclear. Per germline, CDR1 DFQATT and CDR2 SNEGSKA (reference sequence). The CDR3 length is 14 residues. The V end was cut by 2 bases, the J end by 6 bases, with 17 bases between. CDR3 residues: CSARNEDRAVEQYF. Here the CDR3 DNA reads TGCAGTGCTAGAAACGAGGATAGGGCGGTCGAGCAGTACTTC.

This clonotype was recorded many times. V and J are TRBV10-3 and TRBJ2-7; 10 positions match TRBD2. CDR1 is ENHRY, CDR2 SYGVKD, per germline. The length of the CDR3 is 15 residues. With 7 bases clipped from V and 9 bases from J, the junction kept 15 bases outside the gene matches. The CDR3 nucleotides are TGTGCCATCAAGGGTCCAGGGCTAGCGGGAGCGGTGCAGTACTTC. Translation gives CAIKGPGLAGAVQYF.

In this sample, this clonotype turned up many times. The rearrangement joins TRBV27 to TRBJ2-2; no firm D call. This CDR3 is 11 amino acids long. Trimming cost V 5 bases and J 6 bases, with 4 bases left between them. Germline CDR1 and CDR2: MNHEY and SMNVEV (reference sequence). The CDR3 DNA follows: TGTGCCAGCAGTCCCCCCGGGGAGCTGTTTTTT. Its translation is CASSPPGELFF.

This clonotype has ten or more counts. The gene calls are TRBV12-3 or TRBV12-4 and TRBJ2-3; 15 nucleotides agree with TRBD2. V gave up 5 bases and J gave up 6 bases; unmatched junction bases: 6. There are 16 residues in the CDR3. The CDR3: CASSTWTSGRVDTQYF. The CDR3 DNA reads TGTGCCAGCAGTACTTGGACTAGCGGGAGGGTCGATACGCAGTATTTT.

This clonotype was seen many times. The genes are TRBV5-1 and TRBJ2-2; D might be TRBD1 or TRBD2, each matching 5 bases. Trimming cost V 1 base and J 5 bases, with 9 bases left between them. Per germline, CDR1 SGHRS and CDR2 YFSETQ. This CDR3 is built from 14 residues. The CDR3 here is CASSLSEGTGELFF. The CDR3 region has the DNA TGCGCCAGCAGCTTGAGTGAGGGGACCGGGGAGCTGTTTTTT. The full variable domain, with the rest looked up from reference TRBV5-1 and TRBJ2-2, is KAGVTQTPRYLIKTRGQQVTLSCSPISGHRSVSWYQQTPGQGLQFLFEYFSETQRNKGNFPGRFSGRQFSNSRSEMNVSTLELGDSALYLCASSLSEGTGELFFGEGSRLTVL.

The rearrangement joins TRBV6-6 to TRBJ1-1; D uncertain. Between the trimmed V and J ends, which lost 4 bases and 8 bases, there was a span of 8 bases. CDR3 size: 11 residues. Germline V gene sequence: CDR1 MNHNY, CDR2 SVGAGI (reference sequence). CDR3 sequence (DNA): TGTGCCAGCAGTTCGGGCAGGGAAGCTTTCTTT. It specifies CASSSGREAFF.

This clonotype was seen at least ten times. The chain joins TRBV4-3 to TRBJ2-7; 8 bases map to TRBD1. The CDR3 consists of 14 residues. Germline CDR1 reads LGHNA; CDR2 reads YSLEER. J was trimmed by 3 bases and V by 1 base; bases with no gene match: 2. For the CDR3, the DNA is TGCGCCAGCAGCCAAGGAGACAGGGGCTACGAGCAGTACTTC. Translation gives CASSQGDRGYEQYF.

Judged by abundance, this clonotype is medium-sized. The rearrangement joins TRBV6-6 to TRBJ1-1; D unresolved. CDR1 and CDR2 from the germline V gene are MNHNY and SVGAGI (reference sequence). V was clipped by 7 bases and J by 0 bases, with 12 bases between them. This CDR3 spans 14 amino acids. As DNA, the CDR3 is TGTGCCAGCACTAGTAGTTGGATGAACACTGAAGCTTTCTTT. Its protein is CASTSSWMNTEAFF.

This clonotype was counted a few times. J is TRBJ2-7 and V is TRBV27; D perhaps matches TRBD1 (6 bases). Germline V gene data show CDR1 as MNHEY and CDR2 as SMNVEV (reference sequence). The CDR3 loop spans 16 amino acids. V dropped 6 bases and J dropped 3 bases, with 21 bases sitting between them. CDR3 bases: TGTGCCAGCAGGGAGTGGGGGTCGGGACAATTCTACGAGCAGTACTTC. It codes for CASREWGSGQFYEQYF.

This clonotype has at least ten counts. The rearrangement joins TRBV14 to TRBJ1-2; 9 positions match TRBD1. After removal of 4 bases from V and 6 bases from J, the junction contained 9 bases not matched to a gene. In germline, CDR1 is SGHDN, CDR2 FVKESK. The CDR3 extends over 15 amino acids. The CDR3 region has the DNA TGTGCCAGCAGCCCCTGGACAGGGGAGGAGGATGGCTACACCTTC. Encoded protein: CASSPWTGEEDGYTF.

This clonotype has a count of ten or more. This chain connects TRBV3-1 to TRBJ1-1; 7 nucleotides line up with TRBD1. This CDR3 region has 14 residues. Germline CDR1 is LGHDT and CDR2 is YNNKEL (reference sequence). V shed 3 bases, J shed 4 bases, and the junction held 5 bases outside the gene matches. The CDR3 spells CASSQRGRGTEAFF. In DNA form, the CDR3 reads TGTGCCAGCAGCCAGAGGGGGCGCGGCACTGAAGCTTTCTTT.

This clonotype has a count of ten or more. One end of the junction does not line up with germline, which may come from a read error. The V and J genes are TRBV7-7 and TRBJ2-1; D not certain. The germline CDR1 and CDR2 sequences are SSHAT and FNYEAQ (reference sequence). The CDR3 runs 15 residues. The CDR3 region is CASSLDGATNNEQFF. As DNA, the CDR3 is TGTGCTAGCAGCTTAGATGGAGCGACCAACAATGAGCAGTTCTTC.

This clonotype was detected many times. The rearrangement uses TRBV6-2 or TRBV6-3 and TRBJ1-5, with unresolved D. Per the germline V gene, CDR1 is MNHEY and CDR2 is SVGEGT. The CDR3 is 13 residues long. V shed 2 bases and J shed 4 bases, with 6 bases lying between them. CDR3 in amino acids: CASSYVENQPQHF. The CDR3 DNA reads TGTGCCAGCAGTTACGTAGAAAATCAGCCCCAGCATTTT.

This clonotype was seen ten or more times. This sequence joins TRBV12-3 or TRBV12-4 and TRBJ1-5; D possibly corresponds to TRBD1 (6 bases). Trimming removed 5 bases at V and 1 base at J, with 21 bases between. This CDR3 region has 18 residues. The CDR3 is CASSPWTVSLVSNQPQHF. Written as DNA, the CDR3 is TGTGCCAGCAGTCCCTGGACAGTCTCTTTGGTGAGCAATCAGCCCCAGCATTTT.

CDR3: CASSYSPSSGAGELFF. The CDR3 DNA reads as TGTGCCAGCAGTTATTCCCCTTCGAGCGGGGCCGGGGAGCTGTTTTTT. This chain uses TRBV6-5 with TRBJ2-2; 7 bases are a match to TRBD2. This CDR3 spans 16 amino acids. With 3 bases clipped from V and 6 bases from J, the junction kept 10 bases outside the gene matches. CDR1 is MNHEY and CDR2 is SVGAGI in the germline V gene.

This clonotype was observed at least ten times. This chain joins TRBV20-1 and TRBJ2-7; D is unresolved. The CDR3 has 12 residues. Per the germline V gene, CDR1 is DFQATT and CDR2 is SNEGSKA (reference sequence). V was clipped by 1 base and J by 7 bases, with 11 bases between them. CDR3 amino acids: CSARVDRREQYF. The CDR3 DNA sequence: TGCAGTGCTAGAGTGGACCGCCGGGAGCAGTACTTC.

A few counts support this clonotype. The rearrangement uses TRBV10-2 and TRBJ2-5; D is ambiguous. The CDR3 is 12 amino acids. V dropped 7 bases and J dropped 4 bases, with 10 bases sitting between them. The germline V gene encodes CDR1 WSHSY and CDR2 SAAADI. CDR3 in amino acids: CASIGNGETQYF. In nucleotides, the CDR3 is TGCGCCAGCATAGGTAACGGAGAGACCCAGTACTTC.

In its sample, this clonotype was seen many times. This CDR3 reads CASSVGGRASETQYF. The CDR3 coding sequence is TGTGCCAGCAGCGTTGGGGGGCGGGCTAGCGAGACCCAGTACTTC. This chain uses TRBV9 with TRBJ2-5, with D possibly being TRBD1 or TRBD2 (6 bases each). This CDR3 is built from 15 residues. V gave up 2 bases and J gave up 5 bases, with 16 bases separating them. Germline V CDR1 and CDR2: SGDLS, YYNGEE.

This clonotype was counted at least ten times. The chain couples TRBV6-5 to TRBJ2-7, with D possibly being TRBD2 (6 bases). Germline V gives CDR1 MNHEY, CDR2 SVGAGI. CDR3 length equals 13 residues. V lost 11 bases and J 3 bases, leaving 17 bases between the germline ends. CDR3 nucleotide sequence: TGTGCCGCGGGGCGGGGCTCCGACTACGAGCAGTACTTC. Its translation: CAAGRGSDYEQYF.

CDR3 residues: CASSPRQFSGSGHYNEQFF. The CDR3 region has the DNA TGTGCCAGTAGTCCACGACAGTTTAGCGGGAGTGGGCACTACAATGAGCAGTTCTTC. This chain joins TRBV19 and TRBJ2-1, with TRBD2 matching 9 bases. Germline V gives CDR1 LNHDA, CDR2 SQIVND (reference sequence). The ends lost 5 bases at V and 3 bases at J; junction bases unmatched: 17. The CDR3 extends over 19 amino acids.

This clonotype was detected ten times or more. The V gene is TRBV19, the J gene TRBJ2-5; the D gene is possibly TRBD2 (6 bases). Germline V gene data show CDR1 as LNHDA and CDR2 as SQIVND (reference sequence). The CDR3 sequence is 13 residues long. V was pared by 6 bases and J by 9 bases, with 17 bases between. The CDR3 region is CASRSREVGAQYF. As DNA, the CDR3 is TGTGCCAGTAGATCCAGGGAGGTTGGGGCCCAGTACTTC.

This clonotype was seen ten or more times. Written as DNA, the CDR3 is TGCAGTGCTAGCGACTTTAATTCACCCCTCCACTTT. Translating gives CSASDFNSPLHF. The gene calls are TRBV20-1 and TRBJ1-6, with D unclear. V gave up 3 bases and J gave up 6 bases, with 6 bases separating them. The CDR3 spans 12 residues. Germline loops: CDR1 DFQATT, CDR2 SNEGSKA (reference sequence).

This rearrangement joins TRBV28 to TRBJ2-1; 11 bases match TRBD2. V was clipped by 6 bases and J by 8 bases; unmatched bases: 0. This CDR3 contains 12 residues. Germline CDR1 is MDHEN and CDR2 is SYDVKM. The CDR3 DNA is TGTGCCAGCAGGGGACTAGCGGATGAGCAGTTCTTC. It is translated as CASRGLADEQFF.

This clonotype was counted at least ten times. The rearrangement joins TRBV28 to TRBJ2-5; D is uncertain. The CDR3 is made up of 15 amino acids. The germline gives CDR1 MDHEN, CDR2 SYDVKM. With 1 base removed from V and 2 bases from J, the gap between germline ends came to 11 bases. The CDR3 loop is CASSLLREGQETQYF. In nucleotides, the CDR3 is TGTGCCAGCAGTTTATTACGAGAAGGGCAAGAGACCCAGTACTTC.

Ten or more counts support this clonotype. The rearrangement links TRBV5-4 to TRBJ2-6, with D maybe TRBD1 (5 bases). CDR1 is SGHNT, CDR2 YYREEE, per germline (reference sequence). The CDR3 is made up of 16 amino acids. Trimming removed 6 bases at V and 1 base at J, with 14 bases between. As DNA, the CDR3 is TGTGCCAGCAACCCGACAGACAGATCTGGGGCCAACGTCCTGACTTTC. Its translation: CASNPTDRSGANVLTF.

This clonotype was detected a few times. This chain uses TRBV6-2 or TRBV6-3 with TRBJ2-5; 7 positions match TRBD2. This CDR3 region has 16 residues. Germline CDR1 and CDR2: MNHEY and SVGEGT. Trimming cost V 2 bases and J 2 bases; bases outside gene matches: 8. CDR3 sequence: CASSYVLAELQETQYF. The CDR3, as DNA: TGTGCCAGCAGTTACGTCCTAGCGGAGCTACAAGAGACCCAGTACTTC.